The 27 T cell receptor beta chains below were found in one sample sequenced in a study of immune heterogeneity within non-small cell lung tumors. Bulk tumor genomic DNA (around 600 ng per sample) served as template. The authors collected several far-apart biopsies from each primary tumor during surgery. Curative operations were performed on patients who had untreated, newly diagnosed non-small cell lung cancer. Multiplex PCR (32 V and 13 J primers) was used to amplify the TCR beta CDR3. MiXCR, applied by TCRdb to the multiplex PCR reads, yields one record per CDR3 protein. Of tens of thousands of distinct CDR3 sequences in the sample, 25% to 30% were seen once. Source material: lung tumor tissue. These receptors all stem from a man aged 40-49 years with non-small cell lung cancer.

This clonotype was detected ten times or more. The chain combines TRBV19 with TRBJ2-3; 8 bases are a match to TRBD1. Trimming cost V 5 bases and J 6 bases; bases outside gene matches: 7. This CDR3 has 14 amino acids. CDR1 and CDR2 (germline): LNHDA, SQIVND (reference sequence). For the CDR3, the DNA is TGTGCCAGTAGTTGGGGGACAGGTTACGATACGCAGTATTTT. Translating it yields CASSWGTGYDTQYF.

This CDR3 is CASSGPSGSDTQYF. In DNA, the CDR3 is TGTGCCAGCAGCGGTCCTAGCGGGAGCGATACGCAGTATTTT. The chain employs TRBV9 and TRBJ2-3; 10 bases line up with TRBD2. This CDR3 has 14 amino acids. V dropped 3 bases and J dropped 6; count of bases not matched to a gene: 4. Germline CDR1 SGDLS, CDR2 YYNGEE.

This clonotype came up many times. The V and J genes are TRBV2 and TRBJ1-5, with a weak D call TRBD1 (5 bases). This CDR3 spans 15 amino acids. Germline V gene sequence: CDR1 SNHLY, CDR2 FYNNEI. V was pared by 4 bases and J by 0 bases, with 10 bases between. In DNA, the CDR3 is TGTGCCAGCAGTGCCTGGGGGACTAGCAATCAGCCCCAGCATTTT. It is translated as CASSAWGTSNQPQHF.

This clonotype was seen ten or more times. DNA of the CDR3: TGTGCCAGCTCTCTGAGTGCCGAGGCGGGCGAGCAGTACTTC. Its translation is CASSLSAEAGEQYF. The chain employs TRBV12-3 or TRBV12-4 and TRBJ2-7; D possibly corresponds to TRBD2 (5 bases). With 8 bases removed from V and 6 bases from J, the gap between germline ends came to 20 bases. This CDR3 has 14 residues.

This clonotype was seen a handful of times. The chain is built from TRBV20-1 and TRBJ2-4; TRBD2 matches 8 bases. Germline-derived CDR1 and CDR2 are DFQATT and SNEGSKA (reference sequence). This CDR3 comprises 14 residues. J was trimmed by 2 bases and V by 4 bases; bases with no gene match: 4. The CDR3 DNA reads as TGCAGTGCTACGACTAGCGTGCCCAAAAACATTCAGTACTTC. Its protein is CSATTSVPKNIQYF.

Note on this clonotype: A read error may be the cause here, since a much bigger clone is one base away. The chain is built from TRBV25-1 and TRBJ2-7; weak D call: TRBD2 (5 bases). This CDR3 has 18 residues. Germline values: CDR1 MGHDK, CDR2 SYGVNS. Here the CDR3 reads CVTTPQNRAGQSSYEQYF. DNA for the CDR3: TGTGTCACCACTCCCCAAAATCGGGCGGGCCAAAGCTCCTACGAGCAGTACTTC.

A remark on this clonotype: A much larger clone differs from this one at a single base, so this may be a read error. The chain recombines TRBV20-1 with TRBJ1-1, with D maybe TRBD1 (5 bases). This CDR3 contains 13 residues. Germline lookup yields CDR1 DFQATT and CDR2 SNEGSKA (reference sequence). This CDR3 is CSASPTGNTEASF. The DNA of the CDR3 is TGCAGTGCATCGCCTACAGGAAACACTGAAGCTTCCTTT.

This chain uses TRBV6-2 or TRBV6-3 with TRBJ2-1; D gene ambiguous. This CDR3 is 13 amino acids long. The V gene's germline CDR1 is MNHEY and CDR2 SVGEGT. Trimming stripped 4 bases from V and 2 bases from J, with 6 bases between. The CDR3 bases are TGTGCCAGCAGTTTAGGAGCCTACAATGAGCAGTTCTTC. This codes for CASSLGAYNEQFF.

The genes are TRBV19 and TRBJ2-3; weak D call: TRBD2 (6 bases). Trimming removed 5 bases at V and 4 bases at J, with 13 bases between. From germline, CDR1 is LNHDA and CDR2 SQIVND (reference sequence). The CDR3 contains 14 residues. This chain's CDR3 is CASSDFGGSDTQYF. The CDR3 bases are TGTGCCAGTAGTGATTTCGGGGGTTCAGATACGCAGTATTTT.

Remarks on this clonotype: A much larger clone lies a single base off, so this may be a read error. Here the CDR3 DNA reads TGTACCACTTTAGCGGGAGGGACCCACGAGCAGTACTTC. This codes for CTTLAGGTHEQYF. This sequence joins TRBV6-1 and TRBJ2-7; 11 bases are a match to TRBD2. Germline loops: CDR1 MNHNS, CDR2 SASEGT. The CDR3 covers 13 residues.

This rearrangement joins TRBV4-3 to TRBJ2-2; D perhaps matches TRBD2 (6 bases). V was clipped by 4 bases and J by 1 base, with 10 bases between them. The V gene's germline CDR1 is LGHNA and CDR2 YSLEER. This CDR3 has 15 amino acids. Here the CDR3 reads CASSLGSMNTGELFF. The CDR3, as DNA: TGCGCCAGCAGCCTCGGGAGTATGAACACCGGGGAGCTGTTTTTT.

Many counts were recorded for this clonotype. The chain is built from TRBV7-9 and TRBJ1-1, with unresolved D. Germline V gene lookup returns CDR1 SEHNR and CDR2 FQNEAQ (reference sequence). There are 14 residues in the CDR3. The V end lost 5 bases, the J end lost 3 bases, and 13 bases lay between the germline ends. In DNA, the CDR3 is TGTGCCAGCAGCGCCACCTCATTGGACACTGAAGCTTTCTTT. Translating it yields CASSATSLDTEAFF.

This clonotype is medium-sized by share. J is TRBJ2-7 and V is TRBV6-1, with D possibly TRBD2 on 5 matching bases. V lost 7 bases to trimming and J lost 2 bases, with 12 bases between them. Germline V gene sequence: CDR1 MNHNS, CDR2 SASEGT. The CDR3 runs to 13 residues. The CDR3 nucleotides read TGTGCCAGCACCCAAGGGAGTACCTACGAGCAGTACTTC. Translated: CASTQGSTYEQYF.

This chain uses TRBV3-1 with TRBJ2-1; tentatively, D is TRBD1 or TRBD2 (5 bases each). The V gene lost 2 bases and the J gene lost 6 bases, with 14 bases spanning the gap. The germline CDR1 and CDR2 sequences are LGHDT and YNNKEL (reference sequence). This CDR3 comprises 15 residues. The CDR3 spells CASSQMGRLGNEQFF. The DNA of the CDR3 is TGTGCCAGCAGCCAAATGGGACGACTCGGCAATGAGCAGTTCTTC.

This clonotype was recorded many times. V gene TRBV12-3 or TRBV12-4 combines with J gene TRBJ2-3; no firm D call. The CDR3 extends over 12 amino acids. The ends were cut back, 5 bases at V and 4 bases at J, with 7 bases in the middle. CDR3: CASSGNADTQYF. CDR3 nucleotides: TGTGCCAGCAGTGGGAACGCAGATACGCAGTATTTT.

The chain links TRBV5-8 to TRBJ2-3; 10 nucleotides line up with TRBD1. The germline V gene encodes CDR1 SGHTS and CDR2 YDEGEE. The length of the CDR3 is 17 residues. Trimming took 3 bases from V and 5 from J; bases not matched to a gene: 12. CDR3 in amino acids: CASSSPAGTGVEDTQYF. CDR3 DNA sequence: TGTGCCAGCAGCTCCCCTGCCGGGACAGGGGTCGAAGATACGCAGTATTTT.

Remarks on this clonotype: A read error may explain this, as a much larger clone is one base away. The chain employs TRBV6-2 or TRBV6-3 and TRBJ2-7; D unclear. In germline, CDR1 is MNHEY, CDR2 SVGEGT. V dropped 8 bases and J dropped 4 bases, with 21 bases sitting between them. The CDR3 totals 15 residues. The CDR3 nucleotides read TGTGCCAGCCGCCCGACCCCAAACGGGCGATACGAGCAGTACTTC. Amino acids: CASRPTPNGRYEQYF.

The J gene is TRBJ2-7, the V gene TRBV30; D not certain. Germline V gene sequence: CDR1 GTSNPN, CDR2 SVGIG (reference sequence). Trimming removed 0 bases at V and 0 bases at J, with 15 bases between. The CDR3 has 16 amino acids. The CDR3 region has the DNA TGTGCCTGGAGTGTACGAGTTACAGTGGGCTCCTACGAGCAGTACTTC. Residues: CAWSVRVTVGSYEQYF.

This clonotype appeared a few times. CDR3 DNA sequence: TGTGCCAGCGGACAAGGGGGAATGAGCTCCTATAATTCACCCCTCCACTTT. Its translation is CASGQGGMSSYNSPLHF. The V and J genes are TRBV5-4 and TRBJ1-6; tentatively, D is TRBD1 (6 bases). Germline V CDR1 and CDR2: SGHNT, YYREEE (reference sequence). Trimming stripped 7 bases from V and 0 bases from J, with 17 bases between. The CDR3 is made up of 17 amino acids.

This clonotype appeared many times. This chain joins TRBV19 and TRBJ1-4; D is perhaps TRBD1 (5 bases). From germline, CDR1 is LNHDA and CDR2 SQIVND (reference sequence). This CDR3 comprises 14 residues. The V and J ends lost 7 bases and 5 bases respectively, with 14 bases between them. CDR3 region: CASTRVLGNEKLFF. Written as DNA, the CDR3 is TGTGCCAGTACCAGGGTCCTTGGGAATGAAAAACTGTTTTTT. Variable domain in full (rest from reference TRBV19 and TRBJ1-4): DGGITQSPKYLFRKEGQNVTLSCEQNLNHDAMYWYRQDPGQGLRLIYYSQIVNDFQKGDIAEGYSVSREKKESFPLTVTSAQKNPTAFYLCASTRVLGNEKLFFGSGTQLSVL.

The rearrangement joins TRBV12-3 or TRBV12-4 to TRBJ1-1; D is unresolved. The germline V and J ends were trimmed by 6 bases and 0 bases, with 8 bases remaining between them. This CDR3 region has 13 residues. The CDR3 nucleotides are TGTGCCAGCAGCGCCTCTTTGAACACTGAAGCTTTCTTT. Its protein product is CASSASLNTEAFF.

By share, this clonotype counts as medium-sized. This sequence joins TRBV12-3 or TRBV12-4 and TRBJ1-1; the D gene is possibly TRBD1 (6 bases). This CDR3 spans 14 amino acids. Trimming removed 10 bases from V and 1 base from J, with 16 bases in between. Here the CDR3 DNA reads TGTGCCACCACCGGGACACTAAAGAACACTGAAGCTTTCTTT. Residues: CATTGTLKNTEAFF.

This clonotype was seen ten or more times. The chain links TRBV20-1 to TRBJ1-3; 10 positions match TRBD1. After removal of 3 bases from V and 3 bases from J, the junction contained 11 bases not matched to a gene. Germline V gives CDR1 DFQATT, CDR2 SNEGSKA (reference sequence). The CDR3 runs 17 residues. Here the CDR3 DNA reads TGCAGTGCTAGTCGACAGGGGGCATCGCTTGGTGGAAACACCATATATTTT. Translated: CSASRQGASLGGNTIYF.

This clonotype was detected many times. The CDR3 region has the DNA TGCGCCAGCAGCCTGGACAGGGCGGAGGCCTATGGCTACACCTTC. Its protein is CASSLDRAEAYGYTF. The chain employs TRBV5-1 and TRBJ1-2, with 8 bases that match TRBD1. Trimming cost V 4 bases and J 4 bases; bases outside gene matches: 9. CDR1 and CDR2 (germline): SGHRS, YFSETQ. The CDR3 has 15 amino acids.

At least ten counts were recorded for this clonotype. This chain joins TRBV2 and TRBJ1-2; tentatively, D is TRBD1 (6 bases). This CDR3 is 14 amino acids long. V gave up 6 bases and J gave up 0 bases, with 11 bases separating them. Per the germline V gene, CDR1 is SNHLY and CDR2 is FYNNEI. In DNA, the CDR3 is TGTGCCAGCAGGACGGACAGACCTAACTATGGCTACACCTTC. This translates into CASRTDRPNYGYTF.

Regarding this clonotype: With a much larger clone just one base away, this may be a read error. CDR3: CANSLGLEETQYF. The CDR3 DNA reads as TGTGCCAACAGCTTAGGGCTGGAGGAGACCCAGTACTTC. V and J are TRBV7-9 and TRBJ2-5; D is ambiguous. Per germline, CDR1 SEHNR and CDR2 FQNEAQ (reference sequence). This CDR3 has 13 amino acids. Full variable domain (outside the CDR3, taken from reference TRBV7-9 and TRBJ2-5): DTGVSQNPRHKITKRGQNVTFRCDPISEHNRLYWYRQTLGQGPEFLTYFQNEAQLEKSRLLSDRFSAERPKGSFSTLEIQRTEQGDSAMYLCANSLGLEETQYFGPGTRLLVL.

In its sample, this clonotype was seen a few times. The rearrangement links TRBV14 to TRBJ2-3; 8 positions match TRBD2. The CDR3 covers 14 residues. The V gene's germline CDR1 is SGHDN and CDR2 FVKESK. Trimming cost V 4 bases and J 14 bases; bases outside gene matches: 14. CDR3 sequence: CASSPPVTSGPVYF. The CDR3 region has the DNA TGTGCCAGCAGCCCGCCCGTAACTAGCGGCCCGGTGTATTTT.